This section outlines one TCR beta chain sequence together with its context. The antigen remains undetermined. The source of the sample is a study of post-analysis software for immune sequencing data. Study context: The disease courses covered relapsing-remitting, secondary progressive and progressive-relapsing multiple sclerosis. Study results and caveats: Controls showed lower frequencies than patients for five TRBV segments, and TRBV5-6, TRBV5-1 and TRBV20-1 were among these. The study found significantly lower normalized Chao1 diversity in multiple sclerosis patients than in controls. Batch-matched samples strongly co-clustered by F measure.

Losses at the gene ends were 6 bases for V and 4 bases for J; bases not matched to a gene: 5. The CDR3 contains 14 residues. TCR beta libraries were prepared from cDNA with unique molecular identifiers. T cells, roughly 0.95 to 10 million of them, yielded around 460,000 cDNA molecules. TCRdb reanalysed the PCR reads using MiXCR and keeps one entry per CDR3 protein. Of hundreds of thousands of distinct CDR3 sequences listed, roughly 50% are singletons. The chain recombines TRBV12-3 or TRBV12-4 with TRBJ2-3, with 9 positions matching TRBD2. Source material: blood. This receptor was identified in a girl under 18 with multiple sclerosis. In DNA, the CDR3 is TGTGCCAGCAGACATAGCGGGAGAGCAGATACGCAGTATTTT. Protein product: CASRHSGRADTQYF.